These 12 T cell receptor beta chains were all obtained from the same sample, sequenced in a study of shared clonotypes between healthy human individuals. Data came from immunoSEQ multiplex PCR; TCRdb stores just in-frame clones and leaves some out. The profile shows approximately 1.5 million clones, 97% to 99% of them singletons. Sequenced: naive CD4+ T cells sorted from blood. Subset described: CD45RA+ positively selected. These TCRs come from a man younger than 40 in good health.

To note about this clone: This specimen includes other DNA sequences encoding the same CDR3. The rearrangement links TRBV5-4 to TRBJ2-3; TRBD1 matches 7 bases. The CDR3 sequence is 14 residues long. Per germline, CDR1 SGHNT and CDR2 YYREEE (reference sequence). V dropped 0 bases and J dropped 5; count of bases not matched to a gene: 3. The DNA of the CDR3 is TGTGCCAGCAGCTTGGCAGGGGGTAGAGATACGCAGTATTTT. As protein: CASSLAGGRDTQYF.

Only one count was recorded for this clone. The chain employs TRBV10-1 and TRBJ1-3; no definite D call. The CDR3 totals 17 residues. The V end lost 0 bases, the J end lost 4 bases, and 16 bases lay between the germline ends. Germline CDR1 reads WNHNN; CDR2 reads SYGVQD (reference sequence). CDR3 amino acids: CASSESQRGPAGNTIYF. CDR3 in DNA: TGCGCCAGCAGTGAGTCCCAACGGGGTCCAGCGGGAAACACCATATATTTT.

This chain links TRBV18 with TRBJ2-5; no firm D call. V was clipped by 2 bases and J by 2 bases, with 12 bases between them. Germline V gene sequence: CDR1 KGHSH, CDR2 LQKENI. The CDR3 contains 15 residues. The CDR3 loop is CASSPIHSEQETQYF. In DNA, the CDR3 is TGTGCCAGCTCACCAATTCACAGCGAACAAGAGACCCAGTACTTC.

The chain recombines TRBV28 with TRBJ2-7, with 8 positions matching TRBD2. The CDR3 is made up of 17 amino acids. J gave up 2 bases and V 6 bases, and 15 bases lay outside the gene matches. Germline V lookup: CDR1 MDHEN, CDR2 SYDVKM. CDR3 sequence: CASSTAVPGLEPYEQYF. The CDR3 DNA follows: TGTGCCAGCAGCACCGCCGTACCGGGACTAGAACCCTACGAGCAGTACTTC.

This chain links TRBV10-2 with TRBJ2-7, with 10 bases that match TRBD2. Trimming cost V 6 bases and J 3 bases; bases outside gene matches: 8. The CDR3 sequence is 15 residues long. Per the germline V gene, CDR1 is WSHSY and CDR2 is SAAADI. The CDR3 spells CASRASGSASYEQYF. The CDR3 DNA is TGCGCCAGCAGAGCTAGCGGGAGTGCGAGCTACGAGCAGTACTTC.

The chain is built from TRBV19 and TRBJ2-7; D is undetermined. The CDR3 loop spans 15 amino acids. V lost 4 bases, J lost 2 bases, and 15 bases lay in between. Germline V gene lookup returns CDR1 LNHDA and CDR2 SQIVND (reference sequence). In DNA, the CDR3 is TGTGCCAGTAGTACAGGACCGGTTACTACCTACGAGCAGTACTTC. Its protein is CASSTGPVTTYEQYF.

V usage is TRBV11-2 and J usage is TRBJ2-1; 8 bases align to TRBD1. The V gene's germline CDR1 is SGHAT and CDR2 FQNNGV. The CDR3 loop spans 13 amino acids. V gave up 3 bases and J gave up 9 bases; unmatched junction bases: 4. CDR3 DNA sequence: TGTGCCAGCAGCTTCGGACAGGGCATTGAGCAGTTCTTC. Translation: CASSFGQGIEQFF.

The chain is built from TRBV11-2 and TRBJ1-2, with D hard to call. This CDR3 is built from 13 residues. The germline V and J ends were trimmed by 5 bases and 5 bases, with 12 bases remaining between them. Germline V gene lookup returns CDR1 SGHAT and CDR2 FQNNGV. The CDR3 region has the DNA TGTGCCAGCAGCCAGTCGCGGGAGTATGGCTACACCTTC. Translation gives CASSQSREYGYTF.

The chain uses TRBV7-2 and TRBJ1-1; no clear D gene. Germline V gene sequence: CDR1 SGHTA, CDR2 FQGNSA. The V end was cut by 2 bases, the J end by 2 bases, with 9 bases between. CDR3 length: 14 residues. The CDR3 DNA reads as TGTGCCAGCAGCTTATACGGGGATAACACTGAAGCTTTCTTT. It codes for CASSLYGDNTEAFF. The full variable domain, rest sourced from reference TRBV7-2 and TRBJ1-1, is GAGVSQSPSNKVTEKGKDVELRCDPISGHTALYWYRQSLGQGLEFLIYFQGNSAPDKSGLPSDRFSAERTGGSVSTLTIQRTQQEDSAVYLCASSLYGDNTEAFFGQGTRLTVV.

The CDR3 nucleotides read TGTGCCAGCAGCCCTCGTATAGGGGGCTCCTACAATGAGCAGTTCTTC. Protein product: CASSPRIGGSYNEQFF. V usage is TRBV9 and J usage is TRBJ2-1, with a possible D match to TRBD1 (6 bases). The V and J ends lost 4 bases and 0 bases respectively, with 14 bases between them. CDR1 and CDR2 from the germline V gene are SGDLS and YYNGEE. The CDR3 sequence is 16 residues long.

This clone appeared once. This chain joins TRBV6-5 and TRBJ2-2; D not resolved. Germline-derived CDR1 and CDR2 are MNHEY and SVGAGI. Trimming took 2 bases from V and 3 from J, leaving 7 bases between them. The CDR3 sequence is 14 residues long. The CDR3 reads CASSYKRDTGELFF. CDR3 coding DNA: TGTGCCAGCAGTTACAAAAGGGACACCGGGGAGCTGTTTTTT.

The chain has TRBV4-3 and TRBJ2-1; a possible D gene is TRBD2 (6 bases). From germline, CDR1 is LGHNA and CDR2 YSLEER. The length of the CDR3 is 15 residues. Trimming pared 2 bases from V and 4 bases from J, leaving 12 bases between. CDR3 protein: CASSQTRERYNEQFF. CDR3 DNA sequence: TGCGCCAGCAGCCAAACCCGGGAGAGATACAATGAGCAGTTCTTC.